This T cell receptor (beta chain) derives from a study of T-cell reconstitution after alpha-beta-depleted transplantation in children. Broader study findings: When one year had passed after transplant, most T-cell counts and diversity came from newly produced T cells. Several hundred expanded graft clones reportedly supplied alpha-beta T cells about two months after transplant.

The CDR3 has 14 residues. Per germline, CDR1 MNHEY and CDR2 SVGAGI. Germline trimming cut 5 bases from V and 8 bases from J; bases unmatched to any gene: 8. Preparing the TCRbeta library involved the use of unique molecular identifiers. Via MiXCR, TCRdb re-called the PCR reads, giving one row per CDR3 protein. The repertoire holds approximately 500,000 distinct CDR3 sequences, with more than 9% as singletons. Many counts were recorded for this clonotype. The target antigen is unknown. This TCR derives from a child aged 2-15 years with inherited bone marrow failure, due to receive a stem cell transplant. The chain joins TRBV6-5 to TRBJ1-4; TRBD1 matches 7 bases. The sample here was PBMCs, taken before TCRalphabeta/CD19-depleted stem cell transplant. For the CDR3, the DNA is TGTGCCAGCAGTCACAGGGGTTCTCGCGAAAAACTGTTTTTT. Amino acids: CASSHRGSREKLFF.